This T cell receptor beta chain was identified during a study of regulatory T cells in long-lasting Graves disease. General study findings and limits: TRBV28 was favored in persistent disease, as were TRBJ1-2 and TRBJ2-5. Thyroid tissue was not studied; only peripheral blood was.

Time point of the sample: newly diagnosed GD, antithyroid drugs for less than 3 months. Extracted RNA from PBMCs served as the source of the TCR library. Germline CDR1 is SGHRS and CDR2 is YFSETQ. CDR3 length: 15 residues. Arm-PCR of CDR3 regions with iRepertoire HTBI primers generated TCR beta libraries. TCRdb itself ran the multiplex PCR reads through MiXCR, one entry per CDR3 protein. The data hold about 460,000 distinct CDR3 sequences, with less than 15% observed a single time. This clonotype was seen a few times. The antigen is not known. One end of the junction is discordant with germline, which a read error may explain. The sample also formed part of further work on T cells in Graves' hyperthyroidism and ophthalmopathy. That paper adds: Ophthalmopathy stood apart from stable hyperthyroidism in a 13 V-J model.

The sequences come from peripheral blood mononuclear cells (PBMCs), collected at new diagnosis, from a patient treated with antithyroid drugs. The V gene is TRBV5-1, the J gene TRBJ2-1, with a possible D match to TRBD1 (6 bases). The sequence derives from a woman between 45 and 60 years old with Graves disease. This CDR3 reads CASSWEQGSCNEQFF. The CDR3 region has the DNA TGCGCCAGCAGCTGGGAACAGGGATCCTGCAATGAGCAGTTCTTC. Using reference TRBV5-1 and TRBJ2-1 for the parts outside the CDR3, the full variable domain is KAGVTQTPRYLIKTRGQQVTLSCSPISGHRSVSWYQQTPGQGLQFLFEYFSETQRNKGNFPGRFSGRQFSNSRSEMNVSTLELGDSALYLCASSWEQGSCNEQFFGPGTRLTVL.